Each of the 5 T cell receptor beta chains below was sequenced from the same sample in a study of T-cell reconstitution after alpha-beta-depleted transplantation in children (dated by TCRdb to 2016 to 2017). The method was PCR. The sample was run on an Illumina HiSeq 2500. To normalize quantification of the TCRbeta repertoire, the TCR libraries were built with molecular barcoding that relied on unique molecular identifiers. TCRdb trimmed public reads at Q25 via fastp, called clones via MiXCR and kept in-frame beta chains. Every distinct CDR3 protein forms one entry, paired with its most common genes and DNA. In this sample the table shows about 690,000 distinct CDR3 sequences, around a sixth of which occur a single time. About 1.1% of the sample goes to the ten largest clones. This specimen consisted of PBMCs from the stem cell graft donor, obtained from the stem cell graft. These receptors were obtained from a human donor who donated a stem cell graft to a child with acute myeloid leukemia.

This clonotype has just a few counts. The chain links TRBV12-2 to TRBJ1-5; the listed D gene, TRBD1, was not tested against the DNA. TRBV12-2 represents a pseudogene. The CDR3 consists of 19 residues. DNA for the CDR3: TGTGCAAGTCGCTCCCCCATGACAGGGAAAAATCGGCGAAATCAGCCCCAGCATTTT. Translation gives CASRSPMTGKNRRNQPQHF.

This chain uses TRBV24-1 with TRBJ2-1; D not resolved. V dropped 2 bases and J dropped 7 bases, with 17 bases sitting between them. Germline assignment: CDR1 KGHDR and CDR2 SFDVKD. The CDR3 spans 16 residues. The DNA of the CDR3 is TGTGCCACCAGTGATTCCGGGCCCGGCTATGGGAATGAGCAGTTCTTC. Translation: CATSDSGPGYGNEQFF.

V usage is TRBV20-1 and J usage is TRBJ2-3; D possibly corresponds to TRBD1 (5 bases). The V gene's germline CDR1 is DFQATT and CDR2 SNEGSKA (reference sequence). V was shortened by 5 bases and J by 6 bases, with 9 bases between the two germline ends. The CDR3 is made up of 11 amino acids. CDR3 coding DNA: TGCAGTGCTCAGGGCCGGGATACGCAGTATTTT. It codes for CSAQGRDTQYF.

This clonotype was seen at least ten times. V usage is TRBV7-2 and J usage is TRBJ2-5; D is unclear. The CDR3 covers 14 residues. The germline CDR1 and CDR2 sequences are SGHTA and FQGNSA. Trimming pared 2 bases from V and 1 base from J, leaving 8 bases between. This CDR3 reads CASSLKGIQETQYF. The CDR3 nucleotides are TGTGCCAGCAGCTTAAAGGGCATCCAAGAGACCCAGTACTTC. The full variable domain, in which reference TRBV7-2 and TRBJ2-5 provide the parts outside the CDR3, is GAGVSQSPSNKVTEKGKDVELRCDPISGHTALYWYRQSLGQGLEFLIYFQGNSAPDKSGLPSDRFSAERTGGSVSTLTIQRTQQEDSAVYLCASSLKGIQETQYFGPGTRLLVL.

This clonotype was found many times. The chain carries TRBV20-1 and TRBJ2-7; no clear D. The CDR3 length is 14 residues. With 4 bases removed from V and 1 base from J, the gap between germline ends came to 14 bases. Germline CDR1 is DFQATT and CDR2 is SNEGSKA (reference sequence). The CDR3 protein is CSANDASGSYEQYV. The CDR3 nucleotides are TGCAGTGCTAATGACGCCTCCGGGTCCTACGAGCAGTACGTC.